The entry below describes one TCR beta chain. Its antigen is currently not known. No quality values exist for individual bases; no much larger clone is one base distant. This sample is part of a study of CD8 T cells in ankylosing spondylitis (dated by TCRdb to the late 2010s). With respect to the entire study: The study set out to find disease-linked TCR variants by profiling T cell receptor beta repertoires in ankylosing spondylitis patients and healthy donors. Peripheral blood was sampled, and synovial fluid was also collected from ankylosing spondylitis patients. In total, the full study cohort was made up of 100 to 140 healthy donors and roughly 27 ankylosing spondylitis patients. General conclusions and limits of the study: Some of the motif variants had been reported before in the synovial fluid and blood of reactive arthritis patients, a finding that suggests common disease-initiation mechanisms. In peripheral blood, the disease-linked clones were found at relatively low frequencies and had a CD8+ phenotype. Blood from ankylosing spondylitis patients appeared to be characterized by a TCR beta motif composed of under ten highly homologous amino acid variants. The disease-linked clones were reported to be significantly enriched in matched synovial fluid samples from ankylosing spondylitis patients.

The germline V gene supplies CDR1 MNHEY and CDR2 SVGAGI. Trimming accounts for 2 bases at V and 5 bases at J, while the number of junction bases matched to no gene is 8. The cysteine opens and the phenylalanine closes a CDR3 of 16 amino acids. Only CDR3 DNA is held: 48 bases, read in frame from base 1. The listed sequencing device is Illumina HiSeq 2500. Quantitative 5'-RACE with molecular barcodes was used to prepare TCR beta libraries. The study's own analysis went as follows. A new computational method based on a probabilistic model of VDJ rearrangement was used to identify disease-linked TCR variants. TCRdb reanalyzed the raw reads on its own, using fastp at Q25 for trimming and MiXCR for clone calling, and kept in-frame beta chains. All rows with the same CDR3 protein become a single entry with the most common DNA and genes. The V and J calls shown here were made by TCRdb, not taken from the authors' results. Counted in this sample were about 480,000 distinct CDR3 sequences; approximately 17% of them appeared once. The ten most abundant clones make up around 0.92% of the sample.

The sequence was obtained from a male donor with ankylosing spondylitis. The chain was built from TRBV6-5 and TRBJ1-1; 10 central nucleotides agree with TRBD1. Source material: blood, either unsorted or a sorted T cell fraction (not recorded which). At the DNA level, the sequence is TGTGCCAGCAGTTACGGCCGGGGGACAGGGGCTACTGAAGCTTTCTTT. This sequence encodes CASSYGRGTGATEAFF.